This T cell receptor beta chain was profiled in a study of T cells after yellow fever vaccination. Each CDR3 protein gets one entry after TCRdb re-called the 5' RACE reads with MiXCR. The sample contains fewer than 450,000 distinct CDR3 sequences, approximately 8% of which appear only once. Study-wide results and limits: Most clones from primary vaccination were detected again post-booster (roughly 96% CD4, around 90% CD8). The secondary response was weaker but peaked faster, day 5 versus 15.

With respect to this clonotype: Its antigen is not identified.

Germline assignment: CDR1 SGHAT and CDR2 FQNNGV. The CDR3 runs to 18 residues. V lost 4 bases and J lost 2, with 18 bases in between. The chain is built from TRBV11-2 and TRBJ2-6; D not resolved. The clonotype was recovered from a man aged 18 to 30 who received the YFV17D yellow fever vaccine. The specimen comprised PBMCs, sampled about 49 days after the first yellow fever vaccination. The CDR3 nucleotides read TGTGCCAGCAGCTCTCGGCACAGTCGACGTCCTGGGGCCAACGTCCTGACTTTC. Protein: CASSSRHSRRPGANVLTF. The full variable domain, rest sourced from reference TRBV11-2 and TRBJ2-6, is EAGVAQSPRYKIIEKRQSVAFWCNPISGHATLYWYQQILGQGPKLLIQFQNNGVVDDSQLPKDRFSAERLKGVDSTLKIQPAKLEDSAVYLCASSSRHSRRPGANVLTFGAGSRLTVL.